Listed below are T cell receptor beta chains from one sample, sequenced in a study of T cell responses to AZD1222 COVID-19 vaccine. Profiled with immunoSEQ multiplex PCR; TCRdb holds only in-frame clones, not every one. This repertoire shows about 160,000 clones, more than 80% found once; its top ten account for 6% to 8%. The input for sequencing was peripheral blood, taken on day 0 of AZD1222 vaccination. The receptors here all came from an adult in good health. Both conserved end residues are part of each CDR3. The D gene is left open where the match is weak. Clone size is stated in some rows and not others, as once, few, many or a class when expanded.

cdr3_nt: TGTGCCAGCAGCTTGGTCGCCGGGGCGCGCACCGGGGAGCTGTTTTTT; cdr3_aa: CASSLVAGARTGELFF; j_call: TRBJ2-2; v_call: TRBV5-6; d_call: .; clone_size: .
cdr3_nt: TGTGCCAGCAGCCGACTAGCTGAGACCCAGTACTTC; cdr3_aa: CASSRLAETQYF; j_call: TRBJ2-5; v_call: TRBV3-1/TRBV3-2; d_call: TRBD2; clone_size: few
cdr3_nt: TGCGCCAGCAGCCAAGAGTGGGGTACCTATGGCTACACCTTC; cdr3_aa: CASSQEWGTYGYTF; j_call: TRBJ1-2; v_call: TRBV4-1; d_call: .; clone_size: .
cdr3_nt: TGTGCCAGCAGTCCGAACTGGGACTCCGGTGGGACCCAGTACTTC; cdr3_aa: CASSPNWDSGGTQYF; j_call: TRBJ2-5; v_call: TRBV6-5; d_call: .; clone_size: .
cdr3_nt: TGCGCCAGCAGCTTACAGGAGGGCGAAAAACTGTTTTTT; cdr3_aa: CASSLQEGEKLFF; j_call: TRBJ1-4; v_call: TRBV5-1; d_call: .; clone_size: .
cdr3_nt: TGTGCCAGCAGGGCAGGTACTGGGGCCAACGTCCTGACTTTC; cdr3_aa: CASRAGTGANVLTF; j_call: TRBJ2-6; v_call: TRBV5-6; d_call: .; clone_size: .
cdr3_nt: TGTGCCAGCAGCGTAAATTCTTTGGGTTCCCACGAGACCCAGTACTTC; cdr3_aa: CASSVNSLGSHETQYF; j_call: TRBJ2-5; v_call: TRBV9; d_call: .; clone_size: .
cdr3_nt: TGTGCCAGTAGTGCCCAGACATCATCTGGGGCCAACGTCCTGACTTTC; cdr3_aa: CASSAQTSSGANVLTF; j_call: TRBJ2-6; v_call: TRBV19; d_call: .; clone_size: .
cdr3_nt: TGCGCCAGCAGCCATCTCGACAGGGAGGGCCCCCCCGGGGAGCTGTTTTTT; cdr3_aa: CASSHLDREGPPGELFF; j_call: TRBJ2-2; v_call: TRBV4-3; d_call: .; clone_size: .
cdr3_nt: TGTGCCAGCAGTGTCGGGACTAGCAACTACAATGAGCAGTTCTTC; cdr3_aa: CASSVGTSNYNEQFF; j_call: TRBJ2-1; v_call: TRBV25-1; d_call: TRBD2; clone_size: .
cdr3_nt: TGTGCCAGCAGTGAAGGGGCAGGGCTTGTTGGCACAGATACGCAGTATTTT; cdr3_aa: CASSEGAGLVGTDTQYF; j_call: TRBJ2-3; v_call: TRBV25-1; d_call: .; clone_size: .
cdr3_nt: TGTGCCAGCAGTCTCACGAGGGACACTGAAGCTTTCTTT; cdr3_aa: CASSLTRDTEAFF; j_call: TRBJ1-1; v_call: TRBV27; d_call: .; clone_size: .
cdr3_nt: TGTGCCAGCTCACCGGACACCACTAACTATGGCTACACCTTC; cdr3_aa: CASSPDTTNYGYTF; j_call: TRBJ1-2; v_call: TRBV18; d_call: .; clone_size: .
cdr3_nt: TGTGCCAGCAGCTTGTCGACCGGGGAGCTGTTTTTT; cdr3_aa: CASSLSTGELFF; j_call: TRBJ2-2; v_call: TRBV5-6; d_call: .; clone_size: .
cdr3_nt: TGTGCCAGCAGTTTTGGGAACAGGGGAAGCTATGGCTACACCTTC; cdr3_aa: CASSFGNRGSYGYTF; j_call: TRBJ1-2; v_call: TRBV27; d_call: TRBD1; clone_size: .
cdr3_nt: TGCGCCAGCAGCCCTGGGGGGGGTAATGAAAAACTGTTTTTT; cdr3_aa: CASSPGGGNEKLFF; j_call: TRBJ1-4; v_call: TRBV5-1; d_call: .; clone_size: .
cdr3_nt: TGTGCCAGCAGCTTCTACGGGACAGGCCTCACAGATACGCAGTATTTT; cdr3_aa: CASSFYGTGLTDTQYF; j_call: TRBJ2-3; v_call: TRBV11-2; d_call: TRBD1; clone_size: .
cdr3_nt: TGCGCCAGCAGGTCCGGGACGTCTAACTCACCCCTCCACTTT; cdr3_aa: CASRSGTSNSPLHF; j_call: TRBJ1-6; v_call: TRBV10-1; d_call: .; clone_size: .
cdr3_nt: TGTGCCAGCAGCTTAGCCCAGGGTGGGAACACTGAAGCTTTCTTT; cdr3_aa: CASSLAQGGNTEAFF; j_call: TRBJ1-1; v_call: TRBV7-9; d_call: .; clone_size: .
cdr3_nt: TGTGCCAGCAAAGAAAAGGGGTTCGGATTGACTGAAGCTTTCTTT; cdr3_aa: CASKEKGFGLTEAFF; j_call: TRBJ1-1; v_call: TRBV27; d_call: .; clone_size: .
cdr3_nt: TGCGCCAGCAGCCAACGACTGGGAGGGAACACTGAAGCTTTCTTT; cdr3_aa: CASSQRLGGNTEAFF; j_call: TRBJ1-1; v_call: TRBV4-3; d_call: .; clone_size: .
cdr3_nt: TGTGCCAGCAGCTTCTTGGGGGAAAACACCATATATTTT; cdr3_aa: CASSFLGENTIYF; j_call: TRBJ1-3; v_call: TRBV7-9; d_call: .; clone_size: .
cdr3_nt: TGTGCCAGCATTTTCAGGGTGGGTCAGCCCCAGCATTTT; cdr3_aa: CASIFRVGQPQHF; j_call: TRBJ1-5; v_call: TRBV28; d_call: .; clone_size: once
cdr3_nt: TGTGCCAGTGGGGAACAGGATCAAACCGGGGAGCTGTTTTTT; cdr3_aa: CASGEQDQTGELFF; j_call: TRBJ2-2; v_call: TRBV19; d_call: .; clone_size: .
cdr3_nt: TGCGCCAGTTCCGGACTAGCGGAATACAATGAGCAGTTCTTC; cdr3_aa: CASSGLAEYNEQFF; j_call: TRBJ2-1; v_call: TRBV4-3; d_call: TRBD2; clone_size: once
cdr3_nt: TGTGCCAGCAGCACGGCAGGGGGATGGAACTATGGCTACACCTTC; cdr3_aa: CASSTAGGWNYGYTF; j_call: TRBJ1-2; v_call: TRBV13; d_call: TRBD1; clone_size: .
cdr3_nt: TGTGCCGGACAGACAGGCCCATCCTACGAGCAGTACTTC; cdr3_aa: CAGQTGPSYEQYF; j_call: TRBJ2-7; v_call: TRBV7-9; d_call: .; clone_size: .
cdr3_nt: TGTGCCAGCAGCAACGTAGCGGGGTTAAACACCGGGGAGCTGTTTTTT; cdr3_aa: CASSNVAGLNTGELFF; j_call: TRBJ2-2; v_call: TRBV21-1; d_call: .; clone_size: .
cdr3_nt: TGTGCCAGCAGCCAATTAGCGGGGGGTAGCACAGATACGCAGTATTTT; cdr3_aa: CASSQLAGGSTDTQYF; j_call: TRBJ2-3; v_call: TRBV4-2; d_call: TRBD2; clone_size: .
cdr3_nt: TGTGCCAGCAGGCCTGATAATTCACCCCTCCACTTT; cdr3_aa: CASRPDNSPLHF; j_call: TRBJ1-6; v_call: TRBV6-5; d_call: .; clone_size: .
cdr3_nt: TGTGCCAGCAGAAAAAACAGGGCGACCACTGAAGCTTTCTTT; cdr3_aa: CASRKNRATTEAFF; j_call: TRBJ1-1; v_call: TRBV6-5; d_call: .; clone_size: .
cdr3_nt: TGTGCCAGCAGCTTGGGGCAGGCTATACTCTCTGGAAACACCATATATTTT; cdr3_aa: CASSLGQAILSGNTIYF; j_call: TRBJ1-3; v_call: TRBV5-6; d_call: .; clone_size: .
cdr3_nt: TGTGCCAGCAGTTTATTCCTTGACTTACTAGCGGGGGTGCACAATGAGCAGTTCTTC; cdr3_aa: CASSLFLDLLAGVHNEQFF; j_call: TRBJ2-1; v_call: TRBV28; d_call: TRBD2; clone_size: .
cdr3_nt: TGTGCCAGCAGTTCCACCGGAAACCTAAATTCACCCCTCCACTTT; cdr3_aa: CASSSTGNLNSPLHF; j_call: TRBJ1-6; v_call: TRBV9; d_call: .; clone_size: .
cdr3_nt: TGTGCCACCAGCAGGCTACGAGGGACTGAAGCTTTCTTT; cdr3_aa: CATSRLRGTEAFF; j_call: TRBJ1-1; v_call: TRBV15; d_call: .; clone_size: once
cdr3_nt: TGTGCCAGCAGCCGCGGCCCGGGTGGCTACACCTTC; cdr3_aa: CASSRGPGGYTF; j_call: TRBJ1-2; v_call: TRBV12-3/TRBV12-4; d_call: .; clone_size: .
cdr3_nt: TGTGCCAGCAGTTTCACCAGCGGGGGCCGGGCAGATACGCAGTATTTT; cdr3_aa: CASSFTSGGRADTQYF; j_call: TRBJ2-3; v_call: TRBV7-2; d_call: TRBD2; clone_size: .
cdr3_nt: TGTGCCAGCAGTCAGGGCGGGAACACTGAAGCTTTCTTT; cdr3_aa: CASSQGGNTEAFF; j_call: TRBJ1-1; v_call: TRBV27; d_call: .; clone_size: .
cdr3_nt: TGTGCCAGCAGCCCCTCCCGGGGCGAGCAGTACTTC; cdr3_aa: CASSPSRGEQYF; j_call: TRBJ2-7; v_call: TRBV7-2; d_call: .; clone_size: .
cdr3_nt: TGTGCCAGCAGCTTGTCCCGGACAGGGGGGACTAATGAAAAACTGTTTTTT; cdr3_aa: CASSLSRTGGTNEKLFF; j_call: TRBJ1-4; v_call: TRBV5-5; d_call: TRBD1; clone_size: .
cdr3_nt: TGTGCCAGCAGCGGAGGACAGGCACACTCTGGAAACACCATATATTTT; cdr3_aa: CASSGGQAHSGNTIYF; j_call: TRBJ1-3; v_call: TRBV9; d_call: TRBD1; clone_size: .
cdr3_nt: TGTGCCAGCAGTTTCCCGGGACAGGCGTCTTTGTACTTC; cdr3_aa: CASSFPGQASLYF; j_call: TRBJ2-7; v_call: TRBV27; d_call: TRBD1; clone_size: .
cdr3_nt: TGTGCCAGCAGCCGACTAGCGGGGGCCGGGTACCAAGAGACCCAGTACTTC; cdr3_aa: CASSRLAGAGYQETQYF; j_call: TRBJ2-5; v_call: TRBV5-6; d_call: TRBD2; clone_size: .